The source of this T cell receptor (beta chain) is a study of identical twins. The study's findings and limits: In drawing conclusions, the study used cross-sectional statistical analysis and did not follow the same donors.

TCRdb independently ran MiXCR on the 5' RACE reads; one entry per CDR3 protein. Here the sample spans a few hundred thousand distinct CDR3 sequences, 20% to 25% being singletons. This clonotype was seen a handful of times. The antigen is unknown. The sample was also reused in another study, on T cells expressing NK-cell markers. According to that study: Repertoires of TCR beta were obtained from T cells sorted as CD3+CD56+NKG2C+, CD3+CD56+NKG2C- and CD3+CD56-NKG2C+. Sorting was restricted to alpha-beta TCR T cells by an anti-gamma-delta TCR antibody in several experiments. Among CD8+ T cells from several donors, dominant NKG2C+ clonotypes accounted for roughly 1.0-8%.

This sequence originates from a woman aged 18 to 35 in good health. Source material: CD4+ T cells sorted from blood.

The CDR3: CASSSSLRYYNEQFF. CDR3 nucleotide sequence: TGTGCCAGCAGCTCGTCCCTTCGGTACTACAATGAGCAGTTCTTC. The chain combines TRBV11-2 with TRBJ2-1; unclear D gene. The germline V gene encodes CDR1 SGHAT and CDR2 FQNNGV. The CDR3 extends over 15 amino acids. The V end lost 4 bases, the J end lost 3 bases, and 13 bases lay between the germline ends.